Listed here are 6 T cell receptor beta chains from one sample, sequenced in a study of blood T cell repertoires in COVID-19. The method was immunoSEQ multiplex PCR; TCRdb's version includes in-frame clones alone and lacks a portion of them. The table has 650,000 to 800,000 clones, about 87% seen once. The sequenced sample was peripheral blood. These receptors were taken from a woman aged 18 to 35 with acute or convalescent COVID-19.

This clone was seen at least ten times. The CDR3 loop is CASSFSENTEAFF. The CDR3 DNA reads as TGTGCCAGCAGTTTCAGCGAGAACACTGAAGCTTTCTTT. The rearrangement uses TRBV6-2 or TRBV6-3 and TRBJ1-1; D unresolved. V lost 4 bases to trimming and J lost 1 base, with 7 bases between them. Germline V gene lookup returns CDR1 MNHEY and CDR2 SVGEGT. This CDR3 contains 13 residues.

This chain uses TRBV11-2 with TRBJ1-5; maybe TRBD1 (6 bases). V shed 4 bases and J shed 2 bases, with 21 bases lying between them. Germline CDR1 and CDR2: SGHAT and FQNNGV. This CDR3 contains 18 residues. The CDR3 spells CASSSPQQGSEGNQPQHF. The CDR3 nucleotides are TGTGCCAGCAGCTCCCCACAGCAGGGGTCGGAGGGCAATCAGCCCCAGCATTTT.

This clone was counted once. This chain joins TRBV11-3 and TRBJ2-7; D gene unclear. Per germline, CDR1 SGHNT and CDR2 YENEEA. Trimming took 1 base from V and 3 from J, leaving 7 bases between them. The CDR3 consists of 13 residues. The CDR3 bases are TGTGCCAGCAGCTTAGCAGGCAGCTACGAGCAGTACTTC. Encoded protein: CASSLAGSYEQYF.

The chain links TRBV7-9 to TRBJ1-1; 10 positions agree with TRBD1. The CDR3 runs 15 residues. The V gene's germline CDR1 is SEHNR and CDR2 FQNEAQ (reference sequence). The trim removed 5 bases at V and 5 bases at J, leaving 8 bases unmatched. Here the CDR3 DNA reads TGTGCCAGCAGCCTGGGACAGGGGTTAGGGACTGAAGCTTTCTTT. Translating it yields CASSLGQGLGTEAFF.

This chain links TRBV21-1 with TRBJ2-7; the table's D call TRBD1 went unverified against the DNA. TRBV21-1 is shown as a pseudogene. The CDR3 consists of 18 residues. This chain's CDR3 is CASSKARDSEGPNYEQYF. CDR3 nucleotides: TGTGCCAGCAGCAAAGCTAGGGACAGTGAAGGGCCAAACTACGAGCAGTACTTC.

This clone was seen a single time. The chain is built from TRBV21-1 and TRBJ1-1. TRBV21-1 corresponds to a pseudogene. The CDR3 spans 15 residues. The CDR3 here is CASSSLGGRTTEAFF. In nucleotides, the CDR3 is TGTGCCAGCAGCTCCCTGGGGGGGCGGACGACTGAAGCTTTCTTT.